This T cell receptor (beta chain) was recovered during a study of blood T cell repertoires in COVID-19. Repertoires were generated with immunoSEQ multiplex PCR, while TCRdb's copy carries only in-frame clones and drops some. The sample carries 150,000 to 200,000 clones, approximately 90% recorded once. In its sample, this clone was seen a few times. The sequence was collected from a human donor in a cohort sampled during active COVID-19. Sequences were obtained from peripheral blood.

The CDR3 DNA sequence: TGTGCCAGCAGTTGGACAGAAGAGACCCAGTACTTC. Translated, it gives CASSWTEETQYF. The rearrangement links TRBV28 to TRBJ2-5; a possible D gene is TRBD1 (6 bases). CDR1 and CDR2 from the germline V gene are MDHEN and SYDVKM. The CDR3 totals 12 residues. The V end lost 4 bases, the J end lost 3 bases, and 6 bases lay between the germline ends.